This T cell receptor beta chain was captured in a study of T cell responses to AZD1222 COVID-19 vaccine. Germline CDR1 reads LGHNA; CDR2 reads YSLEER. Trimming removed 0 bases from V and 9 bases from J, with 9 bases in between. The CDR3 has 14 amino acids. The table came from immunoSEQ multiplex PCR; TCRdb's copy has only in-frame clones and leaves some out. The sample holds some 140,000 clones, 70% to 90% seen once. The sequence derives from an adult in good health. The starting material was peripheral blood, obtained on day 0 of AZD1222 vaccination. The chain couples TRBV4-3 to TRBJ1-6; D is uncertain. This CDR3 is CASSQDRESSPLHF. DNA of the CDR3: TGCGCCAGCAGCCAAGATCGGGAGAGTTCACCCCTCCACTTT.